This TCR beta chain was captured by sequencing in a study of control samples from healthy donors and cancer patients. Repertoires were generated with immunoSEQ multiplex PCR, while TCRdb's copy carries only in-frame clones and drops some. The sample has fewer than 300,000 clones; roughly 87% are singletons. Trimming removed 5 bases from V and 5 bases from J; junction bases left unmatched: 4. The CDR3 extends over 13 amino acids. The chain carries TRBV12-3 or TRBV12-4 and TRBJ2-5, with TRBD1 identical over 8 bases. The sequence came from an older woman with lung cancer. The sequenced sample was PBMCs. CDR3 amino acids: CASSANRGETQYF. DNA of the CDR3: TGTGCCAGCAGTGCAAACAGGGGGGAGACCCAGTACTTC.